This TCR beta chain was found in a study of beta chain features in type 1 diabetes. General observations from the study: For Type 1 diabetes patients, all four CD4+ subsets carried TCRB CDR3s that were moderately but significantly shorter.

Per the germline V gene, CDR1 is MNHGY and CDR2 is SAAAGT. The CDR3 consists of 12 residues. V gave up 4 bases and J gave up 4 bases, with 8 bases separating them. The entirety of the isolated RNA underwent reverse transcription, so expressed TCRB transcripts were sequenced. The repertoire was sequenced with immunoSEQ multiplex PCR; TCRdb's copy has only in-frame clones and lacks some. The sample holds 300,000 to 400,000 clones; around 9.7% are singletons and the top ten take more than 0.8%. In regard to this clone: Its cognate antigen is unknown.

The receptor's source is a man aged 30 to 39 with type 1 diabetes. The V and J genes are TRBV6-8 and TRBJ2-7; D remains ambiguous. What was sequenced was central memory CD4+ T cells from blood. The chain's CDR3 is CASSFVGYEQYF. The CDR3, as DNA: TGTGCCAGCAGTTTTGTAGGTTACGAGCAGTACTTC.